One and the same sample provided the 24 T cell receptor beta chains below, sequenced in a study of shared clonotypes between healthy human individuals. Libraries were prepared by immunoSEQ multiplex PCR; TCRdb keeps only in-frame clonotypes and omits some of them. The sample has millions of clones, around 90% seen once. Sequenced input: naive CD4+ T cells sorted from blood. Subset of the sample: CD45RA+ positively selected. Receptors were obtained from a young man in good health.

The chain recombines TRBV5-1 with TRBJ2-5; D not resolved. CDR3 length equals 13 residues. Germline loops: CDR1 SGHRS, CDR2 YFSETQ. The V end lost 0 bases, the J end lost 10 bases, and 13 bases lay between the germline ends. The CDR3 nucleotides read TGCGCCAGCAGCTTGGCCATTATGGGGTTCCAGTACTTC. This encodes CASSLAIMGFQYF.

The J gene is TRBJ2-1, the V gene TRBV7-2, with 11 bases matching TRBD1. Germline V CDR1 and CDR2: SGHTA, FQGNSA. This CDR3 has 15 residues. Trimming took 5 bases from V and 4 from J; bases not matched to a gene: 4. CDR3 amino acids: CASSQDRGQYNEQFF. Written as DNA, the CDR3 is TGTGCCAGCAGCCAGGACAGGGGGCAGTACAATGAGCAGTTCTTC. The whole variable domain, filled in from reference TRBV7-2 and TRBJ2-1, reads GAGVSQSPSNKVTEKGKDVELRCDPISGHTALYWYRQSLGQGLEFLIYFQGNSAPDKSGLPSDRFSAERTGGSVSTLTIQRTQQEDSAVYLCASSQDRGQYNEQFFGPGTRLTVL.

This rearrangement joins TRBV5-4 to TRBJ2-3; 14 bases are shared with TRBD2. Germline V gene lookup returns CDR1 SGHNT and CDR2 YYREEE (reference sequence). The CDR3 covers 19 residues. Unmatched junction bases numbered 8, after V lost 2 bases and J lost 0 bases. CDR3 nucleotide sequence: TGTGCCAGCAGCTTAGGGACTAGCGGGAGTGGGGGGAGCACAGATACGCAGTATTTT. Amino acids: CASSLGTSGSGGSTDTQYF.

This chain uses TRBV19 with TRBJ1-2; maybe TRBD1 (6 bases). Between the trimmed V and J ends, which lost 7 bases and 3 bases, there was a span of 18 bases. Germline V lookup: CDR1 LNHDA, CDR2 SQIVND (reference sequence). The CDR3 has 15 residues. In DNA, the CDR3 is TGTGCCAGTAATTCCGACAGGCTGGGGGACTATGGCTACACCTTC. Protein sequence: CASNSDRLGDYGYTF.

The chain has TRBV6-1 and TRBJ1-1; the D gene is possibly TRBD1 (5 bases). CDR3 length equals 13 residues. The germline V and J ends were trimmed by 8 bases and 2 bases, with 12 bases remaining between them. The germline gives CDR1 MNHNS, CDR2 SASEGT. This CDR3 reads CASSRDGNTEAFF. CDR3 nucleotides: TGTGCCAGCTCCCGGGACGGAAACACTGAAGCTTTCTTT.

The V and J genes are TRBV30 and TRBJ1-6; 11 positions agree with TRBD1. The junction had 5 bases not matched to a gene; V was cut back by 1 base and J by 9 bases. CDR1 and CDR2 from the germline V gene are GTSNPN and SVGIG (reference sequence). This CDR3 has 15 amino acids. CDR3 nucleotide sequence: TGTGCCTGGAGTGGAGGACAGGGGGCTGGTTCACCCCTCCACTTT. It translates to CAWSGGQGAGSPLHF.

This chain connects TRBV6-5 to TRBJ1-4, with D possibly being TRBD1 (6 bases). Germline V gene sequence: CDR1 MNHEY, CDR2 SVGAGI. Trimming shortened V by 4 bases and J by 8 bases, and 17 bases separated the two germline ends. The CDR3 runs 15 residues. CDR3 bases: TGTGCCAGCAGTTCGAGGGGGAGGACCGAGGAAAAACTGTTTTTT. This translates into CASSSRGRTEEKLFF.

The gene calls are TRBV11-2 and TRBJ2-7; D may be TRBD2 (6 bases). CDR3 length equals 15 residues. Germline CDR1 SGHAT, CDR2 FQNNGV. V dropped 1 base and J dropped 1 base, with 11 bases sitting between them. CDR3 amino acids: CASSLGGLTSYEQYF. The CDR3 DNA sequence: TGTGCCAGCAGCTTAGGGGGACTGACATCCTACGAGCAGTACTTC.

This sequence joins TRBV4-3 and TRBJ2-3; 9 nucleotides align to TRBD2. The ends lost 2 bases at V and 5 bases at J; junction bases unmatched: 5. This CDR3 contains 15 residues. Germline CDR1 LGHNA, CDR2 YSLEER. CDR3 nucleotides: TGCGCCAGCAGCCAAACTAGCGGGCGTGGAGATACGCAGTATTTT. This codes for CASSQTSGRGDTQYF.

The chain has TRBV23-1 and TRBJ1-5, with 7 nucleotides matching TRBD1. TRBV23-1 is recorded as an ORF, its role being uncertain. Unmatched junction bases numbered 4, after V lost 4 bases and J lost 4 bases. This CDR3 comprises 14 residues. The DNA of the CDR3 is TGCGCCAGCAGTCCGGAGACAGGGAATCAGCCCCAGCATTTT. Its protein is CASSPETGNQPQHF.

This sequence joins TRBV10-3 and TRBJ1-2; possible D gene TRBD1, 5 bases. The germline gives CDR1 ENHRY, CDR2 SYGVKD. The CDR3 is 13 amino acids. The V end was cut by 5 bases, the J end by 7 bases, with 14 bases between. The chain's CDR3 is CAISSGGESGYTF. Written as DNA, the CDR3 is TGTGCCATCAGTAGCGGGGGGGAGTCTGGCTACACCTTC.

The V gene is TRBV5-6, the J gene TRBJ2-7; 7 nucleotides agree with TRBD2. The CDR3 totals 15 residues. The germline V gene has CDR1 SGHDT and CDR2 YYEEEE. V was pared by 0 bases and J by 3 bases, with 6 bases of the junction left unmatched. CDR3 protein: CASSLAVGGRYEQYF. The DNA for the CDR3 is TGTGCCAGCAGCTTGGCAGTGGGAGGGCGCTACGAGCAGTACTTC.

In this sample, this clone turned up once. V usage is TRBV7-2 and J usage is TRBJ2-7; maybe TRBD2 (5 bases). V dropped 5 bases and J dropped 1 base, with 9 bases sitting between them. Germline loops: CDR1 SGHTA, CDR2 FQGNSA. The length of the CDR3 is 13 residues. The CDR3 is CASSNLASYEQYF. The DNA for the CDR3 is TGTGCCAGCAGCAACTTAGCGTCCTACGAGCAGTACTTC.

This sequence joins TRBV5-1 and TRBJ2-7, with 9 nucleotides matching TRBD2. CDR1 SGHRS and CDR2 YFSETQ come from the germline V gene. The CDR3 runs to 14 residues. Germline trimming cut 3 bases from V and 6 bases from J; bases unmatched to any gene: 7. The CDR3 loop reads CASSSTSGPLEQYF. The CDR3 DNA follows: TGCGCCAGCAGCTCGACTAGCGGCCCACTCGAGCAGTACTTC.

The rearrangement links TRBV5-1 to TRBJ1-1; 10 bases map to TRBD1. Germline-derived CDR1 and CDR2 are SGHRS and YFSETQ. CDR3 length equals 14 residues. V shed 2 bases and J 6 bases; nucleotides not matched to a gene: 4. The CDR3 reads CASSLIGQGAEAFF. CDR3 DNA: TGCGCCAGCAGCTTAATTGGACAGGGGGCTGAAGCTTTCTTT.

V is TRBV19 and J is TRBJ2-7; 14 bases map to TRBD2. The CDR3 contains 17 residues. Per germline, CDR1 LNHDA and CDR2 SQIVND (reference sequence). The V gene end was trimmed by 10 bases and the J gene end by 0 bases; junction bases not matched to a gene: 11. The chain's CDR3 is CATSGTSGGLSSYEQYF. Here the CDR3 DNA reads TGTGCCACTTCGGGGACTAGCGGGGGCCTAAGCTCCTACGAGCAGTACTTC. The full variable domain, its missing parts supplied by reference TRBV19 and TRBJ2-7, is DGGITQSPKYLFRKEGQNVTLSCEQNLNHDAMYWYRQDPGQGLRLIYYSQIVNDFQKGDIAEGYSVSREKKESFPLTVTSAQKNPTAFYLCATSGTSGGLSSYEQYFGPGTRLTVT.

The chain recombines TRBV7-2 with TRBJ2-3; 7 positions agree with TRBD1. V shed 4 bases and J 2 bases; nucleotides not matched to a gene: 3. This CDR3 region has 14 residues. CDR1 and CDR2 from the germline V gene are SGHTA and FQGNSA. In DNA, the CDR3 is TGTGCCAGCAGCTCGGACAGGCTCACAGATACGCAGTATTTT. Amino acids: CASSSDRLTDTQYF.

The chain is built from TRBV29-1 and TRBJ1-5, with D maybe TRBD1 (6 bases). The CDR3 is 16 residues long. V lost 0 bases to trimming and J lost 9 bases, with 21 bases between them. The germline V gene encodes CDR1 SQVTM and CDR2 ANQGSEA. CDR3 sequence: CSVEDLDRPKVRPQHF. CDR3 sequence (DNA): TGCAGCGTTGAAGATCTTGACAGGCCCAAGGTACGGCCCCAGCATTTT.

This clone was seen just once. The gene calls are TRBV10-3 and TRBJ2-7; D is ambiguous. V gave up 10 bases and J gave up 0 bases, with 10 bases separating them. CDR3 size: 12 residues. Germline CDR1 is ENHRY and CDR2 is SYGVKD. This CDR3 is CATAGSSYEQYF. The CDR3 DNA follows: TGTGCCACCGCAGGTAGCTCCTACGAGCAGTACTTC.

The chain couples TRBV11-2 to TRBJ2-7; no clear D. The germline V gene encodes CDR1 SGHAT and CDR2 FQNNGV. The length of the CDR3 is 17 residues. V lost 5 bases, J lost 3 bases, and 23 bases lay in between. The CDR3 DNA follows: TGTGCCAGCAGCCCCAACCGGCCGAGGAGAGAAAGCTACGAGCAGTACTTC. It codes for CASSPNRPRRESYEQYF.

The gene calls are TRBV9 and TRBJ1-4; the D gene is possibly TRBD1 (5 bases). CDR1 and CDR2 from the germline V gene are SGDLS and YYNGEE. This CDR3 has 14 residues. V gave up 0 bases and J gave up 7 bases, with 10 bases separating them. The CDR3, as DNA: TGTGCCAGCAGCGTAGAGGGGTTGGGTGAAAAACTGTTTTTT. Amino acids: CASSVEGLGEKLFF.

The J gene is TRBJ1-2, the V gene TRBV27, with D possibly being TRBD1 (6 bases). This CDR3 contains 15 residues. Deletions cut 6 bases from V and 4 bases from J, with 18 bases between. Looked up from germline, CDR1 is MNHEY and CDR2 is SMNVEV (reference sequence). The CDR3 DNA sequence: TGTGCCAGCAGGATTTCAGGGGTGGGTGGCTATGGCTACACCTTC. Translation gives CASRISGVGGYGYTF.

The V call is TRBV28, the J call TRBJ2-6, with D uncertain. CDR1 is MDHEN, CDR2 SYDVKM, per germline. The CDR3 totals 13 residues. Trimming took off 8 bases at V and 0 bases at J, with 5 bases between the two ends. CDR3 protein: CASGSSGANVLTF. The CDR3, as DNA: TGTGCCAGCGGTAGCTCTGGGGCCAACGTCCTGACTTTC.

The rearrangement joins TRBV6-6 to TRBJ1-4; 9 bases are shared with TRBD1. The CDR3 spans 12 residues. Germline lookup yields CDR1 MNHNY and CDR2 SVGAGI (reference sequence). V was pared by 5 bases and J by 8 bases, with 0 bases of the junction left unmatched. The CDR3 loop reads CASSTGGEKLFF. As DNA, the CDR3 is TGTGCCAGCAGTACAGGGGGCGAAAAACTGTTTTTT.